These 20 T cell receptor beta chains came from one sample sequenced in a study of T-cell reconstitution after alpha-beta-depleted transplantation in children. The TCRbeta library was prepared with unique molecular identifiers. TCRdb fed the PCR reads into MiXCR, producing one record per CDR3 protein. In the table there are about 460,000 distinct CDR3 sequences, approximately 10% of which are singletons. Source: PBMCs, mostly from graft donor cells, taken 180 days after TCRalphabeta/CD19-depleted stem cell transplant. Source of these receptors: a female patient aged 2 to 10 who had a stem cell transplant for aplastic anemia, so the T cells may come from the graft donor.

The chain uses TRBV25-1 and TRBJ2-2; D ambiguous. The CDR3 loop spans 13 amino acids. Germline loops: CDR1 MGHDK, CDR2 SYGVNS. V lost 4 bases and J lost 7, with 10 bases in between. CDR3 in amino acids: CASSGIHGGELFF. The DNA for the CDR3 is TGTGCCAGCAGTGGAATTCACGGCGGGGAGCTGTTTTTT.

This rearrangement joins TRBV7-6 to TRBJ2-6; D may be TRBD1 or TRBD2 (6 bases each). Trimming stripped 1 base from V and 1 base from J, with 14 bases between. Germline assignment: CDR1 SGHVS and CDR2 FNYEAQ. This CDR3 is built from 18 residues. CDR3 DNA: TGTGCCAGCAGCTTAGGGAGGGGGTTATTATCTGGGGCCAACGTCCTGACTTTC. Residues: CASSLGRGLLSGANVLTF.

For the CDR3, the DNA is TGTGCCAGCAGTCCAACACCTAGCGGGAGGTCCTACGAGCAGTACTTC. It translates to CASSPTPSGRSYEQYF. This rearrangement joins TRBV27 to TRBJ2-7, with 11 bases lining up with TRBD2. CDR3 size: 16 residues. Germline lookup yields CDR1 MNHEY and CDR2 SMNVEV (reference sequence). Germline trimming cut 5 bases from V and 1 base from J; bases unmatched to any gene: 7.

The chain is built from TRBV15 and TRBJ2-7, with D possibly matching TRBD2 (5 bases). The V end was cut by 0 bases, the J end by 3 bases, with 9 bases between. The germline V gene has CDR1 LNHNV and CDR2 YYDKDF (reference sequence). This CDR3 comprises 14 residues. The CDR3 DNA sequence: TGTGCCACCAGCAGAGAATCGGGGTTCTACGAGCAGTACGTC. Its protein is CATSRESGFYEQYV.

The chain uses TRBV25-1 and TRBJ2-7; D may be TRBD2 (6 bases). V gave up 7 bases and J gave up 5 bases, with 18 bases separating them. CDR1 MGHDK and CDR2 SYGVNS come from the germline V gene. The CDR3 runs to 14 residues. CDR3 sequence: CASIPRDPDHEQYF. CDR3 nucleotide sequence: TGTGCCAGCATCCCGCGGGACCCGGACCACGAGCAGTACTTC.

About this clonotype: Without the conserved terminal phenylalanine or tryptophan, this CDR3 likely stems from a read error. J is TRBJ2-2 and V is TRBV7-2, with 7 bases fitting TRBD2. The V segment lost 4 bases and the J segment 7 bases; nucleotides outside the gene matches: 9. The CDR3 length is 15 residues. Per germline, CDR1 SGHTA and CDR2 FQGNSA. In nucleotides, the CDR3 is TGTGCCAGCAGCTGCTGCGGGGGACCCCTCGGGGAGCTGTTTCTT. Translating it yields CASSCCGGPLGELFL.

This clonotype has ten or more counts. The chain joins TRBV14 to TRBJ1-2, with 7 positions matching TRBD1. The length of the CDR3 is 16 residues. V trimming: 4 bases; J trimming: 6 bases; junction bases outside the gene matches: 14. The germline CDR1 and CDR2 sequences are SGHDN and FVKESK. Here the CDR3 DNA reads TGTGCCAGCAGCCCCCTAAGCGCGACAGGGTCGAATGGCTACACCTTC. Encoded protein: CASSPLSATGSNGYTF. Filled out from reference TRBV14 and TRBJ1-2, the complete variable domain reads EAGVTQFPSHSVIEKGQTVTLRCDPISGHDNLYWYRRVMGKEIKFLLHFVKESKQDESGMPNNRFLAERTGGTYSTLKVQPAELEDSGVYFCASSPLSATGSNGYTFGSGTRLTVV.

The rearrangement links TRBV27 to TRBJ2-7, with 7 bases matching TRBD2. Germline lookup yields CDR1 MNHEY and CDR2 SMNVEV (reference sequence). The CDR3 has 13 residues. V gave up 7 bases and J gave up 6 bases; unmatched junction bases: 9. This chain's CDR3 is CASKVGGFGEQYF. The CDR3 nucleotides are TGTGCCAGCAAGGTGGGAGGGTTCGGCGAGCAGTACTTC.

This clonotype was found a few times. The J gene is TRBJ1-6, the V gene TRBV5-1; weak D call: TRBD1 (5 bases). The CDR3 length is 13 residues. The V end lost 7 bases, the J end lost 7 bases, and 12 bases lay between the germline ends. Per germline, CDR1 SGHRS and CDR2 YFSETQ. The CDR3 region is CASSRDGNSPLHF. CDR3 in DNA: TGCGCCAGCTCGAGGGACGGGAATTCACCCCTCCACTTT.

V and J are TRBV12-3 or TRBV12-4 and TRBJ1-2; D remains unclear. The CDR3 has 12 amino acids. Trimming removed 1 base from V and 8 bases from J, with 8 bases in between. In DNA form, the CDR3 reads TGTGCCAGCAGTTTAGAGGGTCTAGGCTACACCTTC. This gives the protein CASSLEGLGYTF.

This clonotype appeared a few times. The V gene is TRBV6-2 or TRBV6-3, the J gene TRBJ2-7, with 8 bases identical to TRBD1. The V gene's germline CDR1 is MNHEY and CDR2 SVGEGT. CDR3 length equals 13 residues. The ends lost 6 bases at V and 1 base at J; junction bases unmatched: 2. The CDR3 nucleotides are TGTGCCAGCAGGGGGACAGGTTCCTACGAGCAGTACTTC. Encoded protein: CASRGTGSYEQYF.

This clonotype was seen only a few times. V usage is TRBV20-1 and J usage is TRBJ2-5; 7 positions match TRBD2. Germline CDR1 reads DFQATT; CDR2 reads SNEGSKA (reference sequence). The CDR3 spans 12 residues. Trimming removed 3 bases from V and 7 bases from J; junction bases left unmatched: 5. CDR3 region: CSASPQRGTQYF. The CDR3 DNA reads TGCAGTGCTAGTCCCCAGCGGGGGACCCAGTACTTC.

The rearrangement links TRBV4-3 to TRBJ2-1; possible D gene TRBD2, 5 bases. The CDR3 consists of 14 residues. V lost 7 bases to trimming and J lost 8 bases, with 18 bases between them. Looked up from germline, CDR1 is LGHNA and CDR2 is YSLEER. CDR3 DNA sequence: TGCGCCAGCACCCAGGCCCCGGGGTTGGATGAGCAGTTCTTC. This sequence encodes CASTQAPGLDEQFF.

The chain employs TRBV5-1 and TRBJ2-7; 10 bases are a match to TRBD2. The V segment lost 4 bases and the J segment 5 bases; nucleotides outside the gene matches: 24. CDR1 and CDR2 (germline): SGHRS, YFSETQ. This CDR3 spans 20 amino acids. CDR3 sequence: CASSLPTFTDSSGRGHEQYF. CDR3 in DNA: TGCGCCAGCAGCCTCCCAACTTTCACCGATTCTAGCGGGAGAGGTCACGAGCAGTACTTC.

The chain is built from TRBV27 and TRBJ2-7; D is uncertain. The CDR3 sequence is 14 residues long. V lost 1 base, J lost 5 bases, and 12 bases lay in between. Per germline, CDR1 MNHEY and CDR2 SMNVEV (reference sequence). The chain's CDR3 is CASSLLAGFNEQYF. The CDR3 coding sequence is TGTGCCAGCAGTTTATTAGCAGGTTTCAACGAGCAGTACTTC.

This clonotype was observed a few times. V is TRBV5-1 and J is TRBJ1-2; the D gene is possibly TRBD1 (5 bases). The CDR3 runs to 13 residues. CDR1 is SGHRS and CDR2 is YFSETQ in the germline V gene. V lost 7 bases and J 4 bases, leaving 14 bases between the germline ends. The CDR3 DNA sequence: TGCGCCAGCGGACAAGGGACCCTCTATGGCTACACCTTC. As protein: CASGQGTLYGYTF.

The table lists this clonotype with many counts. The V and J genes are TRBV25-1 and TRBJ2-4, with 14 nucleotides matching TRBD2. The CDR3 length is 19 residues. Trimming at V came to 6 bases and at J to 6 bases, leaving 16 bases not matched to a gene. CDR1 and CDR2 from the germline V gene are MGHDK and SYGVNS. The CDR3: CASRGTSGRTMDKRNIQYF. The CDR3 DNA sequence: TGTGCCAGCAGAGGGACTAGCGGGAGAACAATGGATAAAAGAAACATTCAGTACTTC.

This clonotype has just a few counts. The CDR3 reads CSARLPGTPYEQYF. CDR3 nucleotide sequence: TGCAGTGCTAGGCTCCCTGGGACACCCTACGAGCAGTACTTC. The rearrangement uses TRBV20-1 and TRBJ2-7; perhaps TRBD1 as D (6 bases). Trimming stripped 3 bases from V and 2 bases from J, with 14 bases between. Germline V gene sequence: CDR1 DFQATT, CDR2 SNEGSKA (reference sequence). This CDR3 has 14 residues.

The rearrangement links TRBV29-1 to TRBJ2-1; 10 bases match TRBD1. The CDR3 sequence is 16 residues long. In germline, CDR1 is SQVTM, CDR2 ANQGSEA. Trimming at V came to 4 bases and at J to 2 bases, leaving 8 bases not matched to a gene. The CDR3 DNA reads as TGCAGCGTTGCCCGACGGGACAGGGGCCCCTACAATGAGCAGTTCTTC. Its translation is CSVARRDRGPYNEQFF.

This clonotype was detected a few times. CDR3 in amino acids: CASTPMVAAAGNTIYF. CDR3 nucleotide sequence: TGTGCCAGCACTCCGATGGTGGCAGCGGCCGGAAACACCATATATTTT. J is TRBJ1-3 and V is TRBV6-2 or TRBV6-3; D remains ambiguous. CDR1 and CDR2 from the germline V gene are MNHEY and SVGEGT. CDR3 length: 16 residues. The V end lost 7 bases, the J end lost 4 bases, and 20 bases lay between the germline ends.